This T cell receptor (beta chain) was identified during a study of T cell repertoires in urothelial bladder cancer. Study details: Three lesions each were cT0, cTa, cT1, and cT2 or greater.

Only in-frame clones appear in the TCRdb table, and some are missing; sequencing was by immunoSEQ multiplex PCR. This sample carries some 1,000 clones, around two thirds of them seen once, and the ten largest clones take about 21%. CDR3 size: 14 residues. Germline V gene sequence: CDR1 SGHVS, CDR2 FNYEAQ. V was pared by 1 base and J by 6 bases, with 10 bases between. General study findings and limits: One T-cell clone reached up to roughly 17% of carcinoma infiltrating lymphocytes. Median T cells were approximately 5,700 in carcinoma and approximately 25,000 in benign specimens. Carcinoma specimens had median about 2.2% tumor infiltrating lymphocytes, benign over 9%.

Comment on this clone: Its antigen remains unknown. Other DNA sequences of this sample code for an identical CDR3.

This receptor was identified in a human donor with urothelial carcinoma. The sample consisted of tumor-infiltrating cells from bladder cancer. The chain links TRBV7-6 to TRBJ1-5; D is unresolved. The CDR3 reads CASSLVAGGQPQHF. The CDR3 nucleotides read TGTGCCAGCAGCTTAGTGGCAGGTGGTCAGCCCCAGCATTTT.